The 27 T cell receptor beta chains given below trace back to one sample, sequenced in a study of blood T cell repertoires in COVID-19. Libraries were prepared by immunoSEQ multiplex PCR; TCRdb keeps only in-frame clonotypes and omits some of them. The sample yields around 95,000 clones, about 91% seen once. The sequenced sample was peripheral blood. The receptors originated from a human donor in a cohort sampled during active COVID-19.

The chain employs TRBV28 and TRBJ2-3; TRBD1 might be the D (5 bases). Germline CDR1 reads MDHEN; CDR2 reads SYDVKM. The CDR3 covers 16 residues. Trimming took 5 bases from V and 1 from J, leaving 16 bases between them. The CDR3 here is CASSRPGKRGTDTQYF. CDR3 nucleotide sequence: TGTGCCAGCAGTCGCCCAGGGAAAAGAGGCACAGATACGCAGTATTTT.

This sequence joins TRBV25-1 and TRBJ1-6; D ambiguous. Germline-derived CDR1 and CDR2 are MGHDK and SYGVNS. This CDR3 has 15 amino acids. V lost 2 bases and J lost 5, with 10 bases in between. The CDR3 sequence is CASSEPSGNNSPLHF. CDR3 DNA sequence: TGTGCCAGCAGTGAACCCTCGGGAAATAATTCACCCCTCCACTTT. Variable domain in full (rest from reference TRBV25-1 and TRBJ1-6): EADIYQTPRYLVIGTGKKITLECSQTMGHDKMYWYQQDPGMELHLIHYSYGVNSTEKGDLSSESTVSRIRTEHFPLTLESARPSHTSQYLCASSEPSGNNSPLHFGNGTRLTVT.

This rearrangement joins TRBV28 to TRBJ2-2; TRBD2 might be the D (6 bases). Germline V gene data show CDR1 as MDHEN and CDR2 as SYDVKM. Trimming stripped 5 bases from V and 4 bases from J, with 14 bases between. This CDR3 spans 15 amino acids. CDR3 amino acids: CASSPGTHRTGELFF. The DNA for the CDR3 is TGTGCCAGCAGTCCCGGGACTCACCGCACCGGGGAGCTGTTTTTT.

This chain uses TRBV14 with TRBJ2-7, with D maybe TRBD2 (6 bases). Looked up from germline, CDR1 is SGHDN and CDR2 is FVKESK. This CDR3 has 14 residues. V was pared by 0 bases and J by 3 bases, with 9 bases between. The CDR3, as DNA: TGTGCCAGCAGCCAAGATCTAGCGTTCTACGAGCAGTACTTC. Translation gives CASSQDLAFYEQYF.

The count of this clone is one. J is TRBJ2-7 and V is TRBV28, with a tentative D call TRBD2 (5 bases). The V gene lost 5 bases and the J gene lost 5 bases, with 19 bases spanning the gap. From germline, CDR1 is MDHEN and CDR2 SYDVKM. The CDR3 loop spans 15 amino acids. In DNA form, the CDR3 reads TGTGCCAGCAGTCGTCGACTAACAAACTTACACGAGCAGTACTTC. Protein: CASSRRLTNLHEQYF.

The chain links TRBV5-6 to TRBJ1-4; D is possibly TRBD1 (5 bases). The CDR3 is 15 residues long. The germline V gene encodes CDR1 SGHDT and CDR2 YYEEEE. V gave up 10 bases and J gave up 3 bases, with 19 bases separating them. CDR3 sequence: CAPSSWGGANEKLFF. In DNA form, the CDR3 reads TGTGCCCCCAGCTCCTGGGGGGGGGCTAATGAAAAACTGTTTTTT.

The chain recombines TRBV7-8 with TRBJ2-2; TRBD2 matches at 7 bases. The germline CDR1 and CDR2 sequences are SGHVS and FQNEAQ. CDR3 length equals 15 residues. After removal of 4 bases from V and 7 bases from J, the junction contained 9 bases not matched to a gene. DNA for the CDR3: TGTGCCAGCAGCTCTCGACGGGAGGCTAGCGGGGAGCTGTTTTTT. Translation: CASSSRREASGELFF. Together with reference TRBV7-8 and TRBJ2-2, the CDR3 gives the full variable domain: GAGVSQSPRYKVAKRGQDVALRCDPISGHVSLFWYQQALGQGPEFLTYFQNEAQLDKSGLPSDRFFAERPEGSVSTLKIQRTQQEDSAVYLCASSSRREASGELFFGEGSRLTVL.

The chain joins TRBV5-1 to TRBJ2-1, with 12 nucleotides matching TRBD2. Trimming took 1 base from V and 2 from J; bases not matched to a gene: 7. Germline V gene lookup returns CDR1 SGHRS and CDR2 YFSETQ. The CDR3 runs to 18 residues. Written as DNA, the CDR3 is TGCGCCAGCAGCTTGAGGACTAGCGGGATAGGGACCTACAATGAGCAGTTCTTC. Its translation is CASSLRTSGIGTYNEQFF.

The chain combines TRBV19 with TRBJ2-2; 8 bases map to TRBD2. Germline values: CDR1 LNHDA, CDR2 SQIVND (reference sequence). The CDR3 is 15 amino acids. Unmatched junction bases numbered 10, after V lost 6 bases and J lost 7 bases. The CDR3 region has the DNA TGTGCCAGTAGGAGTATGGAGCGGGAGAACGGGGAGCTGTTTTTT. This encodes CASRSMERENGELFF.

V gene TRBV7-2 combines with J gene TRBJ2-7, with TRBD2 matching over 7 bases. Trimming at V came to 5 bases and at J to 3 bases, leaving 7 bases not matched to a gene. Germline CDR1 and CDR2: SGHTA and FQGNSA. This CDR3 contains 14 residues. The CDR3 here is CASSLQREIYEQYF. The CDR3 DNA sequence: TGTGCCAGCAGCCTTCAGCGGGAAATCTACGAGCAGTACTTC.

The V gene is TRBV6-5, the J gene TRBJ2-3; 8 bases agree with TRBD2. The germline gives CDR1 MNHEY, CDR2 SVGAGI. The V gene end was trimmed by 4 bases and the J gene end by 5 bases; junction bases not matched to a gene: 2. This CDR3 region has 13 residues. This chain's CDR3 is CASSSTSGDTQYF. In DNA, the CDR3 is TGTGCCAGCAGTTCTACTAGCGGAGATACGCAGTATTTT.

The chain joins TRBV28 to TRBJ2-5; 8 nucleotides align to TRBD2. Unmatched junction bases numbered 11, after V lost 9 bases and J lost 2 bases. Germline V gene lookup returns CDR1 MDHEN and CDR2 SYDVKM. The CDR3 consists of 15 residues. The CDR3 region has the DNA TGTGCCAGTGCAGCGGCTAGCGGGTATCAAGAGACCCAGTACTTC. Its translation: CASAAASGYQETQYF. Filled out from reference TRBV28 and TRBJ2-5, the complete variable domain reads DVKVTQSSRYLVKRTGEKVFLECVQDMDHENMFWYRQDPGLGLRLIYFSYDVKMKEKGDIPEGYSVSREKKERFSLILESASTNQTSMYLCASAAASGYQETQYFGPGTRLLVL.

Here the CDR3 reads CASSAERSSSDTQYF. CDR3 sequence (DNA): TGTGCCAGCAGTGCGGAGCGGAGTAGTTCAGATACGCAGTATTTT. The chain recombines TRBV2 with TRBJ2-3, with D possibly being TRBD2 (5 bases). Trimming took off 4 bases at V and 4 bases at J, with 15 bases between the two ends. The germline CDR1 and CDR2 sequences are SNHLY and FYNNEI. The CDR3 extends over 15 amino acids.

This rearrangement joins TRBV2 to TRBJ2-5, with a tentative D call TRBD2 (5 bases). CDR3 size: 15 residues. Looked up from germline, CDR1 is SNHLY and CDR2 is FYNNEI. V lost 7 bases and J 5 bases, leaving 20 bases between the germline ends. This chain's CDR3 is CASKREGSVLETQYF. CDR3 DNA sequence: TGTGCCAGCAAGAGGGAAGGAAGCGTCTTGGAGACCCAGTACTTC.

The chain joins TRBV30 to TRBJ2-3; 14 bases line up with TRBD2. Germline V gene lookup returns CDR1 GTSNPN and CDR2 SVGIG (reference sequence). The CDR3 contains 16 residues. V shed 3 bases, J shed 5 bases, and the junction held 7 bases outside the gene matches. CDR3 nucleotide sequence: TGTGCCTGGAGCCCGGGACTAGCGGGAGTTAAAGATACGCAGTATTTT. Amino acids: CAWSPGLAGVKDTQYF.

V is TRBV2 and J is TRBJ2-2; 7 nucleotides line up with TRBD2. Germline CDR1 SNHLY, CDR2 FYNNEI. Unmatched junction bases numbered 11, after V lost 0 bases and J lost 7 bases. The CDR3 length is 17 residues. The CDR3 DNA reads as TGTGCCAGCAGTGAAGCGCTTGGGGGAGGGAAGAACGGGGAGCTGTTTTTT. It encodes CASSEALGGGKNGELFF.

The V gene is TRBV15, the J gene TRBJ2-1; 12 positions match TRBD2. V shed 5 bases and J 4 bases; nucleotides not matched to a gene: 3. Germline values: CDR1 LNHNV, CDR2 YYDKDF (reference sequence). This CDR3 comprises 15 residues. The CDR3 reads CATSATSGSYNEQFF. The CDR3 coding sequence is TGTGCCACCAGCGCGACTAGCGGGAGTTACAATGAGCAGTTCTTC.

The genes are TRBV14 and TRBJ2-1; 10 positions agree with TRBD2. The germline gives CDR1 SGHDN, CDR2 FVKESK. Losses at the gene ends were 4 bases for V and 0 bases for J; bases not matched to a gene: 0. CDR3 length: 15 residues. CDR3: CASSPSGSSYNEQFF. In nucleotides, the CDR3 is TGTGCCAGCAGCCCTAGCGGGAGCTCCTACAATGAGCAGTTCTTC.

V is TRBV10-2 and J is TRBJ2-7; D is perhaps TRBD1 (6 bases). The length of the CDR3 is 13 residues. Trimming removed 3 bases from V and 7 bases from J, with 13 bases in between. CDR1 and CDR2 from the germline V gene are WSHSY and SAAADI. CDR3 region: CASSDPNRVEQYF. The DNA for the CDR3 is TGCGCCAGCAGTGACCCAAACAGGGTAGAGCAGTACTTC.

The DNA of the CDR3 is TGTGCCAGCAGTGACTTAGGACTAGCGGGAGGGTTCCCCTACAATGAGCAGTTCTTC. It is translated as CASSDLGLAGGFPYNEQFF. The chain carries TRBV2 and TRBJ2-1; 15 bases fit TRBD2. The CDR3 totals 19 residues. Germline V CDR1 and CDR2: SNHLY, FYNNEI. The V segment lost 3 bases and the J segment 2 bases; nucleotides outside the gene matches: 8.

This clone was detected a few times. The V call is TRBV3-1 (or the pseudogene TRBV3-2), the J call TRBJ2-1; 8 bases map to TRBD2. Germline CDR1 reads LGHDT; CDR2 reads YNNKEL (reference sequence). The ends lost 1 base at V and 4 bases at J; junction bases unmatched: 6. The CDR3 contains 16 residues. The CDR3 bases are TGTGCCAGCAGCCAAGTCGGTAGCGGGATTTACAATGAGCAGTTCTTC. As protein: CASSQVGSGIYNEQFF.

The CDR3 loop reads CASSYLTGAAYEQYF. The CDR3 coding sequence is TGTGCCAGCAGTTACCTGACAGGGGCGGCCTACGAGCAGTACTTC. The chain is built from TRBV6-2 or TRBV6-3 and TRBJ2-7; 8 positions match TRBD1. CDR1 MNHEY and CDR2 SVGEGT come from the germline V gene. The CDR3 has 15 residues. V dropped 2 bases and J dropped 2; count of bases not matched to a gene: 5.

The chain combines TRBV7-9 with TRBJ1-4, with D unclear. Trimming pared 2 bases from V and 5 bases from J, leaving 6 bases between. This CDR3 has 13 residues. In germline, CDR1 is SEHNR, CDR2 FQNEAQ (reference sequence). The chain's CDR3 is CASSLSRNEKLFF. The CDR3 bases are TGTGCCAGCAGCTTATCCAGGAATGAAAAACTGTTTTTT.

This chain uses TRBV29-1 with TRBJ2-7; TRBD2 aligns across 8 bases. The CDR3 consists of 15 residues. J lost 2 bases, V lost 3 bases, and 9 bases had no gene match. Germline-derived CDR1 and CDR2 are SQVTM and ANQGSEA. The CDR3 sequence: CSVEGAGTRTYEQYF. The CDR3 region has the DNA TGCAGCGTTGAGGGGGCCGGGACTAGAACCTACGAGCAGTACTTC.

This clone occurred a few times. The V and J genes are TRBV10-3 and TRBJ1-5, with D unresolved. Trimming shortened V by 10 bases and J by 0 bases, and 19 bases separated the two germline ends. The CDR3 length is 16 residues. Germline CDR1 and CDR2: ENHRY and SYGVKD. The CDR3 loop reads CATWRSPTDSNQPQHF. For the CDR3, the DNA is TGTGCCACCTGGAGGTCCCCAACAGATAGCAATCAGCCCCAGCATTTT.

Here the CDR3 DNA reads TGTGCCAGCAGTTTAGGGGGGACGGGATACAATCAGCCCCAGCATTTT. Amino acids: CASSLGGTGYNQPQHF. This chain joins TRBV28 and TRBJ1-5, with D perhaps TRBD1 (5 bases). V lost 2 bases to trimming and J lost 3 bases, with 14 bases between them. The CDR3 sequence is 16 residues long. Looked up from germline, CDR1 is MDHEN and CDR2 is SYDVKM.

In its sample, this clone was seen a few times. The chain combines TRBV10-1 with TRBJ1-3; no definite D call. CDR1 is WNHNN, CDR2 SYGVQD, per germline (reference sequence). The CDR3 contains 18 residues. Trimming shortened V by 7 bases and J by 0 bases, and 22 bases separated the two germline ends. The CDR3 DNA is TGCGCCAGCAAGATTATCTGTGTGCAGTTTCCCTCTGGAAACACCATATATTTT. It encodes CASKIICVQFPSGNTIYF.